Below are 8 T cell receptor beta chains sequenced from a single sample in a study of post-analysis software for immune sequencing data. No antigen has been identified for these receptors. Broader study findings: Five or six TRBV segments, including TRBV5-6, TRBV5-1 and TRBV20-1, were more frequent in patients than controls.

Unique molecular identifiers had been added to the TCR beta cDNA libraries. TCRdb redid the calling of the PCR reads with MiXCR, one entry per CDR3 protein. Here the sample spans around 190,000 distinct CDR3 sequences, roughly 28% being singletons. The sample comprised blood. These receptors were collected from a girl under 18 with multiple sclerosis.

A word on this clonotype: This may stem from a read error, because a much larger clone lies one nucleotide away. The V call is TRBV29-1, the J call TRBJ2-1; D is perhaps TRBD1 (5 bases). Germline lookup yields CDR1 SQVTM and CDR2 ANQGSEA. The CDR3 covers 13 residues. The CDR3 loop is CGVRTPLFHEQFF. The DNA of the CDR3 is TGCGGCGTTAGGACACCCCTTTTCCATGAGCAGTTCTTC.

In this sample, this clonotype turned up many times. J is TRBJ2-1 and V is TRBV28, with 7 nucleotides matching TRBD2. Per the germline V gene, CDR1 is MDHEN and CDR2 is SYDVKM. The junction had 9 bases not matched to a gene; V was cut back by 7 bases and J by 9 bases. The CDR3 consists of 13 residues. This chain's CDR3 is CASTTRREREQFF. CDR3 coding DNA: TGTGCCAGCACGACTAGGCGGGAGCGTGAGCAGTTCTTC. Full variable domain (missing parts from reference TRBV28 and TRBJ2-1): DVKVTQSSRYLVKRTGEKVFLECVQDMDHENMFWYRQDPGLGLRLIYFSYDVKMKEKGDIPEGYSVSREKKERFSLILESASTNQTSMYLCASTTRREREQFFGPGTRLTVL.

A few counts support this clonotype. The rearrangement links TRBV6-1 to TRBJ1-2; 7 nucleotides match TRBD1. CDR1 MNHNS and CDR2 SASEGT come from the germline V gene. The CDR3 loop spans 16 amino acids. The J segment lost 3 bases and the V segment lost 4 bases, leaving 11 bases of the junction unmatched. CDR3 sequence: CASSVTGTAADYGYTF. For the CDR3, the DNA is TGTGCCAGCAGTGTTACGGGGACAGCAGCTGACTATGGCTACACCTTC.

Ten or more counts support this clonotype. The chain recombines TRBV29-1 with TRBJ1-1; 8 nucleotides line up with TRBD1. The length of the CDR3 is 16 residues. V shed 6 bases and J 1 base; nucleotides not matched to a gene: 13. Per germline, CDR1 SQVTM and CDR2 ANQGSEA. CDR3 bases: TGCAGCGTCCGCCCGGACAGGGTATATGGGAACACTGAAGCTTTCTTT. The encoded protein is CSVRPDRVYGNTEAFF.

Comment on this clonotype: Given a much more abundant clone one base away, this may be a read error. In DNA form, the CDR3 reads TGTGCCAGCAGTTTAGGGCTTAGCGGGGGGGCAAAGGCCGAGACCCAGTTCTTC. This encodes CASSLGLSGGAKAETQFF. The V and J genes are TRBV12-3 or TRBV12-4 and TRBJ2-1, with 11 positions matching TRBD2. This CDR3 has 18 residues. Trimming removed 1 base from V and 13 bases from J; junction bases left unmatched: 18.

V is TRBV6-1 and J is TRBJ2-7; D might be TRBD2 (5 bases). V was clipped by 3 bases and J by 5 bases, with 14 bases between them. The CDR3 contains 14 residues. Germline-derived CDR1 and CDR2 are MNHNS and SASEGT. The CDR3 loop reads CASSDWTGADEQYF. The CDR3 region has the DNA TGTGCCAGCAGTGATTGGACCGGAGCGGACGAGCAGTACTTC.

Comment on this clonotype: At one boundary the junction diverges from the germline segment, which might be a read error. The chain carries TRBV3-1 and TRBJ2-5; D is undetermined. Matching the DNA end better, TRBJ2-4 makes the J call doubtful. This CDR3 spans 14 amino acids. Germline-derived CDR1 and CDR2 are LGHDT and YNNKEL (reference sequence). Here the CDR3 reads CASSLARTKDIQYF. In DNA form, the CDR3 reads TGTGCCAGCAGCCTTGCAAGGACCAAAGACATTCAGTACTTC.

This clonotype was detected only a few times. This rearrangement joins TRBV14 to TRBJ2-1; D could derive from TRBD1 or TRBD2 (5 bases each). Trimming pared 5 bases from V and 2 bases from J, leaving 13 bases between. Germline values: CDR1 SGHDN, CDR2 FVKESK. CDR3 size: 15 residues. The CDR3 here is CASSVQRTTYNEQFF. The CDR3 DNA follows: TGTGCCAGCAGCGTTCAGCGGACAACCTACAATGAGCAGTTCTTC.